This T cell receptor beta chain is from a study of blood T cell repertoires in COVID-19. Generated by immunoSEQ multiplex PCR, the TCRdb table keeps only in-frame clones and is missing some. The table records around 160,000 clones, 84% of them present only once. A COVID-19 case was met by exposed participants within 2 weeks before study entry. The germline CDR1 and CDR2 sequences are DFQATT and SNEGSKA (reference sequence). The CDR3 spans 11 residues. With 6 bases removed from V and 12 bases from J, the gap between germline ends came to 15 bases. The sequence was obtained from a woman in her forties or fifties who had been exposed to COVID-19. Sequenced input: PBMCs or T cells enriched from blood (not recorded which). J is TRBJ2-1 and V is TRBV20-1; D is perhaps TRBD1 (5 bases). Here the CDR3 reads CSAHLLGRQFF. The CDR3 DNA is TGCAGTGCACATCTTCTGGGGCGGCAGTTCTTC.